What follows are 3 T cell receptor beta chains derived from one specimen sequenced in a study of blood T cell repertoires in COVID-19. Sequencing used immunoSEQ multiplex PCR; TCRdb keeps in-frame clones, though not all of them. The data show 360,000 or so clones, with roughly four fifths seen just once and over 4.5% held by the top ten. Sequencing was performed on PBMCs or T cells enriched from blood (not recorded which). The receptors were sampled from a woman aged 45-65 years who had recovered from COVID-19.

The chain uses TRBV15 and TRBJ1-4; D call uncertain. Trimming removed 0 bases from V and 0 bases from J, with 8 bases in between. Germline V lookup: CDR1 LNHNV, CDR2 YYDKDF (reference sequence). CDR3 length: 16 residues. CDR3 DNA sequence: TGTGCCACCAGCAGAGATCAGGCAACAACTAATGAAAAACTGTTTTTT. Residues: CATSRDQATTNEKLFF.

This rearrangement joins TRBV5-1 to TRBJ1-6; 7 bases fit TRBD1. The CDR3 runs 15 residues. Germline values: CDR1 SGHRS, CDR2 YFSETQ. J was trimmed by 4 bases and V by 2 bases; bases with no gene match: 3. Written as DNA, the CDR3 is TGCGCCAGCAGCTTCGGGACAGTATATAATTCACCCCTCCACTTT. Encoded protein: CASSFGTVYNSPLHF.

The rearrangement links TRBV9 to TRBJ2-7, with TRBD1 identical over 10 bases. The CDR3 has 15 residues. V gave up 2 bases and J gave up 2 bases; unmatched junction bases: 4. Germline V gives CDR1 SGDLS, CDR2 YYNGEE. The CDR3, as DNA: TGTGCCAGCAGCGTGAAAGGACAGGGGGCCTACGAGCAGTACTTC. It is translated as CASSVKGQGAYEQYF.